The 8 T cell receptor beta chains presented below share a single source sample, sequenced in a study of blood T cell repertoires in COVID-19. Method: immunoSEQ multiplex PCR; TCRdb's copy keeps in-frame clones and lacks some. Here the sample spans 70,000 or so clones, 65% to 85% being singletons. Sequencing used peripheral blood. The receptor set was obtained from a man older than 75 with active or convalescent COVID-19.

This sequence joins TRBV19 and TRBJ1-3; D not certain. The length of the CDR3 is 15 residues. Trimming left V 3 bases short and J 0 bases short, with 9 bases between. In germline, CDR1 is LNHDA, CDR2 SQIVND (reference sequence). The CDR3 DNA is TGTGCCAGTAGTATCGGTATTTTCTCTGGAAACACCATATATTTT. It specifies CASSIGIFSGNTIYF.

The chain has TRBV12-3 or TRBV12-4 and TRBJ1-1; TRBD1 might be the D (6 bases). The CDR3 totals 13 residues. Trimming pared 7 bases from V and 1 base from J, leaving 10 bases between. The CDR3, as DNA: TGTGCCAGCAACCAGGACAGGAACACTGAAGCTTTCTTT. Translated, it gives CASNQDRNTEAFF.

This rearrangement joins TRBV6-2 or TRBV6-3 to TRBJ2-7; the match to TRBD1 covers 9 bases. V gave up 3 bases and J gave up 1 base; unmatched junction bases: 4. CDR3 length: 15 residues. The V gene's germline CDR1 is MNHEY and CDR2 SVGEGT. The chain's CDR3 is CASSYEDRGSYEQYF. Here the CDR3 DNA reads TGTGCCAGCAGTTATGAGGACAGGGGATCCTACGAGCAGTACTTC.

The chain carries TRBV19 and TRBJ2-7, with 10 positions matching TRBD2. The junction had 3 bases not matched to a gene; V was cut back by 6 bases and J by 4 bases. This CDR3 has 13 amino acids. Germline V gene data show CDR1 as LNHDA and CDR2 as SQIVND (reference sequence). The CDR3 loop reads CASSLAGEYEQYF. The CDR3 DNA sequence: TGTGCCAGTAGCCTAGCGGGAGAATACGAGCAGTACTTC.

The chain carries TRBV3-1 (or the pseudogene TRBV3-2) and TRBJ2-5; D possibly corresponds to TRBD2 (5 bases). The germline CDR1 and CDR2 sequences are LGHDT and YNNKEL (reference sequence). CDR3 length: 13 residues. V lost 1 base and J 7 bases, leaving 10 bases between the germline ends. The CDR3 loop is CASSQARGGTQYF. DNA of the CDR3: TGTGCCAGCAGCCAAGCCCGAGGAGGGACCCAGTACTTC.

The V call is TRBV4-1, the J call TRBJ1-2; D may be TRBD1 (6 bases). The CDR3 runs to 15 residues. Trimming stripped 6 bases from V and 2 bases from J, with 16 bases between. CDR1 is MGHRA and CDR2 is YSYEKL in the germline V gene. CDR3 nucleotide sequence: TGCGCCAGCAGACGTGACAGGTACGGCAACTATGGCTACACCTTC. Amino acid sequence: CASRRDRYGNYGYTF.

The gene calls are TRBV9 and TRBJ2-1, with D perhaps TRBD2 (6 bases). With 0 bases removed from V and 1 base from J, the gap between germline ends came to 8 bases. The germline V gene has CDR1 SGDLS and CDR2 YYNGEE. The CDR3 runs to 15 residues. The CDR3 DNA sequence: TGTGCCAGCAGCGTAGGTCGGGAGTCCTACAATGAGCAGTTCTTC. This codes for CASSVGRESYNEQFF.

The V call is TRBV2, the J call TRBJ2-5; D may be TRBD1 (6 bases). Germline lookup yields CDR1 SNHLY and CDR2 FYNNEI. The CDR3 sequence is 14 residues long. Deletions cut 6 bases from V and 5 bases from J, with 16 bases between. This CDR3 reads CASSNDRLWETQYF. The CDR3 DNA reads TGTGCCAGCAGCAACGACAGGCTTTGGGAGACCCAGTACTTC.